The 29 T cell receptor beta chains below were found in one sample sequenced in a study of blood T cell repertoires in COVID-19. Sequenced by immunoSEQ multiplex PCR; TCRdb stores in-frame clones only, minus some. This table has about 80,000 clones, approximately 90% appearing once. Material for sequencing was peripheral blood. The receptors derive from a man aged 65 to 79 with active or convalescent COVID-19.

This clone was counted only a few times. The V and J genes are TRBV7-3 and TRBJ1-2, with TRBD1 as a possible D gene (6 bases). This CDR3 contains 15 residues. Looked up from germline, CDR1 is SGHTA and CDR2 is FQGTGA. Trimming left V 5 bases short and J 7 bases short, with 20 bases between. Here the CDR3 DNA reads TGTGCCAGCAGCCCGTTCGCAAGCCAACAGGGTGGCTACACCTTC. Translated: CASSPFASQQGGYTF.

The gene calls are TRBV7-2 and TRBJ2-5, with a possible D match to TRBD2 (7 bases). The CDR3 runs 15 residues. V dropped 4 bases and J dropped 5 bases, with 17 bases sitting between them. Germline V gives CDR1 SGHTA, CDR2 FQGNSA. CDR3 in amino acids: CASSSEGGGRETQYF. The CDR3 DNA reads TGTGCCAGCAGCTCAGAGGGGGGGGGCCGGGAGACCCAGTACTTC.

This rearrangement joins TRBV7-6 to TRBJ2-1; TRBD1 matches 10 bases. The CDR3 loop spans 16 amino acids. With 1 base clipped from V and 6 bases from J, the junction kept 6 bases outside the gene matches. Germline loops: CDR1 SGHVS, CDR2 FNYEAQ. CDR3 bases: TGTGCCAGCAGCTTAGGTGGGACAGGGGAGCGCAATGAGCAGTTCTTC. Its translation is CASSLGGTGERNEQFF.

V gene TRBV6-4 combines with J gene TRBJ1-2; 9 nucleotides line up with TRBD1. The CDR3 contains 15 residues. V shed 6 bases, J shed 5 bases, and the junction held 10 bases outside the gene matches. The germline gives CDR1 MRHNA, CDR2 SNTAGT. Here the CDR3 DNA reads TGTGCCAGCAGAATGACAGGGGGTAGCACTTATGGCTACACCTTC. This codes for CASRMTGGSTYGYTF.

The chain combines TRBV6-6 with TRBJ1-1, with D maybe TRBD1 (5 bases). CDR1 is MNHNY, CDR2 SVGAGI, per germline (reference sequence). Trimming removed 6 bases from V and 4 bases from J, with 15 bases in between. The CDR3 contains 14 residues. This CDR3 reads CASSPGWRGTEAFF. Written as DNA, the CDR3 is TGTGCCAGCAGCCCAGGGTGGCGGGGCACTGAAGCTTTCTTT.

V and J are TRBV7-7 and TRBJ2-5, with 10 bases fitting TRBD1. CDR3 length: 14 amino acids. Unmatched junction bases numbered 4, after V lost 4 bases and J lost 5 bases. Per germline, CDR1 SSHAT and CDR2 FNYEAQ (reference sequence). CDR3 residues: CASSSGTGDETQYF. The CDR3 nucleotides read TGTGCCAGCAGCTCCGGGACAGGGGACGAGACCCAGTACTTC.

The chain is built from TRBV18 and TRBJ2-2; D not certain. The V and J ends lost 3 bases and 5 bases respectively, with 13 bases between them. This CDR3 is 15 amino acids long. The germline gives CDR1 KGHSH, CDR2 LQKENI. CDR3 in DNA: TGTGCCAGCTCACCGGAGAGTATTGGGACCGGGGAGCTGTTTTTT. This encodes CASSPESIGTGELFF.

The chain employs TRBV18 and TRBJ1-5; D possibly corresponds to TRBD1 (6 bases). The V end was cut by 2 bases, the J end by 0 bases, with 11 bases between. Germline V gene data show CDR1 as KGHSH and CDR2 as LQKENI. The CDR3 extends over 16 amino acids. The CDR3, as DNA: TGTGCCAGCTCACCAGGGGACATCAATAGCAATCAGCCCCAGCATTTT. Encoded protein: CASSPGDINSNQPQHF.

The rearrangement uses TRBV28 and TRBJ1-5; 7 bases line up with TRBD1. The CDR3 contains 15 residues. Germline CDR1 MDHEN, CDR2 SYDVKM. The V segment lost 4 bases and the J segment 0 bases; nucleotides outside the gene matches: 3. In DNA form, the CDR3 reads TGTGCCAGCAGTTCCGGGGACAGTAGCAATCAGCCCCAGCATTTT. Its protein is CASSSGDSSNQPQHF.

The gene calls are TRBV7-2 and TRBJ1-2; 8 bases are shared with TRBD1. The CDR3 totals 14 residues. V lost 5 bases to trimming and J lost 0 bases; unmatched junction nucleotides: 2. Germline loops: CDR1 SGHTA, CDR2 FQGNSA. CDR3 DNA sequence: TGTGCCAGCAGCATACAGGGGGCTAACTATGGCTACACCTTC. This gives the protein CASSIQGANYGYTF.

V usage is TRBV2 and J usage is TRBJ1-2; D ambiguous. The ends were cut back, 6 bases at V and 5 bases at J, with 13 bases in the middle. CDR1 SNHLY and CDR2 FYNNEI come from the germline V gene. The CDR3 covers 13 residues. CDR3 bases: TGTGCCAGCAGCCCACAGATCTCATATGGCTACACCTTC. Its translation is CASSPQISYGYTF.

Here the CDR3 DNA reads TGTGCCAGCAGCTTACGTCCGGGGGGGCCCAGCACAGATACGCAGTATTTT. Amino acids: CASSLRPGGPSTDTQYF. The chain recombines TRBV7-2 with TRBJ2-3; TRBD2 agrees at 8 bases. J was trimmed by 0 bases and V by 2 bases; bases with no gene match: 7. The CDR3 is 17 amino acids. Germline V CDR1 and CDR2: SGHTA, FQGNSA.

V and J are TRBV12-3 or TRBV12-4 and TRBJ1-2; D is perhaps TRBD1 (6 bases). Trimming removed 6 bases at V and 8 bases at J, with 16 bases between. This CDR3 spans 13 amino acids. The CDR3 region has the DNA TGTGCCAGCAGCTTCAGGGGTGACTCCGGCTACACCTTC. Translation gives CASSFRGDSGYTF.

This clone has only one observation. The chain links TRBV5-1 to TRBJ1-4; D might be TRBD1 (5 bases). Trimming left V 0 bases short and J 2 bases short, with 8 bases between. The CDR3 consists of 15 residues. The V gene's germline CDR1 is SGHRS and CDR2 YFSETQ. The CDR3 region is CASSLVAGTNEKLFF. CDR3 nucleotide sequence: TGCGCCAGCAGCTTGGTAGCAGGGACTAATGAAAAACTGTTTTTT.

The CDR3 is CASSLERTDTQYF. CDR3 sequence (DNA): TGTGCCAGCAGCTTAGAACGGACAGATACGCAGTATTTT. V is TRBV7-2 and J is TRBJ2-3; no clear D. The CDR3 contains 13 residues. The germline gives CDR1 SGHTA, CDR2 FQGNSA. Trimming took 1 base from V and 3 from J, leaving 5 bases between them.

CDR3 nucleotides: TGTGCCAGCAGTCAACAGGGGGGGGACAATCAGCCCCAGCATTTT. Its translation: CASSQQGGDNQPQHF. The chain carries TRBV11-2 and TRBJ1-5; TRBD1 matches at 8 bases. Losses at the gene ends were 6 bases for V and 3 bases for J; bases not matched to a gene: 7. Germline CDR1 SGHAT, CDR2 FQNNGV. This CDR3 region has 15 residues. Full variable domain (missing parts from reference TRBV11-2 and TRBJ1-5): EAGVAQSPRYKIIEKRQSVAFWCNPISGHATLYWYQQILGQGPKLLIQFQNNGVVDDSQLPKDRFSAERLKGVDSTLKIQPAKLEDSAVYLCASSQQGGDNQPQHFGDGTRLSIL.

This clone has just one count. The V and J genes are TRBV3-1 (or the pseudogene TRBV3-2) and TRBJ1-3; no clear D gene. The germline gives CDR1 LGHDT, CDR2 YNNKEL (reference sequence). V shed 4 bases and J shed 3 bases, with 10 bases lying between them. The CDR3 sequence is 14 residues long. In DNA, the CDR3 is TGTGCCAGCAGCCGCGGGGAGGGTGGAAACACCATATATTTT. Protein product: CASSRGEGGNTIYF.

This chain uses TRBV7-3 with TRBJ2-1, with 8 bases matching TRBD1. Germline lookup yields CDR1 SGHTA and CDR2 FQGTGA. The CDR3 has 16 residues. V was clipped by 3 bases and J by 0 bases; unmatched bases: 4. The CDR3, as DNA: TGTGCCAGCAGCTTCACAGGGGGTTACTCCTACAATGAGCAGTTCTTC. It translates to CASSFTGGYSYNEQFF.

The CDR3 DNA sequence: TGCGCCAGCAGCCACCTCGGGGAGAACTATGGCTACACCTTC. Encoded protein: CASSHLGENYGYTF. The chain combines TRBV4-1 with TRBJ1-2; unclear D gene. The CDR3 runs to 14 residues. Germline V CDR1 and CDR2: MGHRA, YSYEKL. The ends were cut back, 3 bases at V and 2 bases at J, with 10 bases in the middle.

This chain joins TRBV4-1 and TRBJ2-3; 8 nucleotides match TRBD2. The CDR3 has 17 amino acids. CDR1 MGHRA and CDR2 YSYEKL come from the germline V gene. V dropped 0 bases and J dropped 3; count of bases not matched to a gene: 8. The CDR3 region is CASSQDTGGMLTDTQYF. The CDR3 DNA follows: TGCGCCAGCAGCCAAGATACGGGAGGGATGCTGACAGATACGCAGTATTTT.

The V gene is TRBV6-4, the J gene TRBJ2-7, with 13 nucleotides matching TRBD2. CDR3 length: 15 residues. Germline CDR1 is MRHNA and CDR2 is SNTAGT. Trimming at V came to 8 bases and at J to 4 bases, leaving 8 bases not matched to a gene. The CDR3: CASLSGLAGEYEQYF. The CDR3 region has the DNA TGTGCCAGCCTCTCTGGACTAGCGGGGGAGTACGAGCAGTACTTC.

The chain links TRBV7-3 to TRBJ2-1, with 9 bases that match TRBD1. The CDR3 loop spans 17 amino acids. CDR1 is SGHTA, CDR2 FQGTGA, per germline. V lost 5 bases and J lost 6; bases outside the gene matches: 14. CDR3 bases: TGTGCCAGCAGCCACCGGAGAGGGACAGGGACCCCCAATGAGCAGTTCTTC. Translated, it gives CASSHRRGTGTPNEQFF.

This chain links TRBV19 with TRBJ1-2, with 9 bases aligning to TRBD1. Germline loops: CDR1 LNHDA, CDR2 SQIVND (reference sequence). J lost 7 bases, V lost 6 bases, and 9 bases had no gene match. CDR3 size: 14 residues. CDR3: CASRPRTGAGGYTF. The CDR3 region has the DNA TGTGCCAGTAGGCCGAGGACAGGGGCGGGTGGCTACACCTTC.

This clone came up a few times. The chain joins TRBV4-1 to TRBJ1-4, with 8 bases matching TRBD1. The CDR3 sequence is 15 residues long. Germline CDR1 and CDR2: MGHRA and YSYEKL. V lost 3 bases to trimming and J lost 13 bases; unmatched junction nucleotides: 13. DNA for the CDR3: TGCGCCAGCAGCCAGTTAGACAGGGGTAGCATCGGACTGTTTTTT. Translation: CASSQLDRGSIGLFF.

This chain connects TRBV5-1 to TRBJ2-5; D is perhaps TRBD2 (5 bases). V was trimmed by 3 bases and J by 2 bases, leaving 14 bases between them. Germline lookup yields CDR1 SGHRS and CDR2 YFSETQ. The CDR3 totals 15 residues. This chain's CDR3 is CASSSSPTGQETQYF. CDR3 DNA sequence: TGCGCCAGCAGCTCCAGCCCGACGGGACAAGAGACCCAGTACTTC.

The chain uses TRBV29-1 and TRBJ2-5, with D perhaps matching TRBD1 (5 bases). There are 13 residues in the CDR3. V was pared by 4 bases and J by 5 bases, with 14 bases between. Looked up from germline, CDR1 is SQVTM and CDR2 is ANQGSEA. CDR3 sequence (DNA): TGCAGCGTTGCAGGGTACTTGGGCGAGACCCAGTACTTC. Protein product: CSVAGYLGETQYF.

The chain joins TRBV6-5 to TRBJ2-1, with 8 nucleotides matching TRBD2. V lost 6 bases, J lost 1 base, and 5 bases stayed unmatched. CDR1 and CDR2 from the germline V gene are MNHEY and SVGAGI. The CDR3 spans 15 residues. The CDR3 coding sequence is TGTGCCAGCAGCCAAGCGGGGGCTTCCTACAATGAGCAGTTCTTC. Translated, it gives CASSQAGASYNEQFF.

The rearrangement links TRBV10-3 to TRBJ2-2, with D maybe TRBD1 (6 bases). Trimming stripped 3 bases from V and 0 bases from J, with 11 bases between. The CDR3 loop spans 16 amino acids. Germline values: CDR1 ENHRY, CDR2 SYGVKD. The DNA for the CDR3 is TGTGCCATCAGTGATATGAGGACAGCGAACACCGGGGAGCTGTTTTTT. Protein: CAISDMRTANTGELFF.

J is TRBJ1-5 and V is TRBV7-9; TRBD1 matches at 9 bases. The CDR3 runs 15 residues. V was pared by 4 bases and J by 1 base, with 2 bases of the junction left unmatched. CDR1 is SEHNR and CDR2 is FQNEAQ in the germline V gene (reference sequence). In nucleotides, the CDR3 is TGTGCCAGCAGCTCGACAGGGGGAAGCAATCAGCCCCAGCATTTT. Residues: CASSSTGGSNQPQHF.